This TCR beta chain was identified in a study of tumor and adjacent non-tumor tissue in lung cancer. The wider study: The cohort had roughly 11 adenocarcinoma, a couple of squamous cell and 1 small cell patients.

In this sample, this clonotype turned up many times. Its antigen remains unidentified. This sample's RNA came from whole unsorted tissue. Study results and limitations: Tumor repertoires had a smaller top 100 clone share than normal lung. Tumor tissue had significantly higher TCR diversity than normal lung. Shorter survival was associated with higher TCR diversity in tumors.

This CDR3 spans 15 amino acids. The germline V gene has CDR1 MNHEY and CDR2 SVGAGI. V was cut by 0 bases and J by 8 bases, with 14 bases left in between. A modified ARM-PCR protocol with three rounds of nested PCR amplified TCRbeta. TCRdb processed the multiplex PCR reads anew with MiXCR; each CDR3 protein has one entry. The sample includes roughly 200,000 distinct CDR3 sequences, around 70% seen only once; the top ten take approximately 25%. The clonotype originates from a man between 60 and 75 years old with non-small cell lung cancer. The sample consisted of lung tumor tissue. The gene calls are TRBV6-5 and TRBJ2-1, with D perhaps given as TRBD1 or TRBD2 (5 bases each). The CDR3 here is CASSYSGDPWDEQFF. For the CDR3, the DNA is TGTGCCAGCAGTTACTCGGGGGACCCTTGGGATGAGCAGTTCTTC.